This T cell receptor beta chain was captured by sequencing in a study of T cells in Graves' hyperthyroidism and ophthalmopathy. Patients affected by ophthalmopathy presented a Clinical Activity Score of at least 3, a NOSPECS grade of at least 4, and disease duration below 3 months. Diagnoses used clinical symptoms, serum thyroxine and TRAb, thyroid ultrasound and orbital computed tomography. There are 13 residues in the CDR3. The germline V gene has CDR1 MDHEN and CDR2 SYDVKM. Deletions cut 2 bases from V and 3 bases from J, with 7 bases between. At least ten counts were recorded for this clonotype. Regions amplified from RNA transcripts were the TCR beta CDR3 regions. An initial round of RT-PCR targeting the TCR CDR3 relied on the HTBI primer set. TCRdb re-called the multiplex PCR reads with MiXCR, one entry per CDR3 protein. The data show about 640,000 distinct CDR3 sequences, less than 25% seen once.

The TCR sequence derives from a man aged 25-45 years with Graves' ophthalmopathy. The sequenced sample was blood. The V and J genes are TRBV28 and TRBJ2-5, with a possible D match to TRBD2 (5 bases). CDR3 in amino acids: CASSLSSEETQYF. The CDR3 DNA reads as TGTGCCAGCAGTTTAAGTAGCGAAGAGACCCAGTACTTC.